This T cell receptor beta chain is drawn from a study of tumor-infiltrating lymphocytes in glioblastoma multiforme. Three nested ARM-PCR rounds with V-beta and C-beta primers built TCRB libraries. In TCRdb, the multiplex PCR reads were re-called with MiXCR into one record per CDR3 protein. The data show approximately 20,000 distinct CDR3 sequences, around 68% seen once. This CDR3 has 13 residues. Unmatched junction bases numbered 5, after V lost 5 bases and J lost 6 bases. Per the germline V gene, CDR1 is SGHAT and CDR2 is FQDESV (reference sequence). This TCR came from a male donor with glioblastoma. The chain has TRBV11-1 and TRBJ2-3; 7 nucleotides agree with TRBD2. The sample comprised peripheral blood. The CDR3 DNA is TGTGCCAGCAGCGGGGGACTACTGGATACGCAGTATTTT. Amino acid sequence: CASSGGLLDTQYF.